Below are 22 T cell receptor beta chains sequenced from a single sample in a study of CD8 T cells in ankylosing spondylitis (dated 2017 in TCRdb). What the authors observed across the whole study: Blood from ankylosing spondylitis patients appeared to be characterized by a TCR beta motif composed of about 8 highly homologous amino acid variants.

Antigen specificity for these receptors is unknown. The library was generated by 5' RACE. The sequencing machine was an Illumina HiSeq 2500. The public reads were run again by TCRdb, first through fastp at Q25 and then through MiXCR, and only productive beta chains were kept. Rows merge per CDR3 protein into single entries with the most common DNA and genes. The sample includes around 390,000 distinct CDR3 sequences, with approximately 20% observed a single time. The ten biggest clones cover roughly a sixth of the sample. The sequenced material came from blood, either unsorted or a sorted T cell fraction (not recorded which). The receptors were sampled from a male donor with ankylosing spondylitis.

This clonotype was seen only a few times. The chain couples TRBV29-1 to TRBJ1-2; tentative D call: TRBD1 (6 bases). Germline-derived CDR1 and CDR2 are SQVTM and ANQGSEA. V was shortened by 7 bases and J by 4 bases, with 10 bases between the two germline ends. This CDR3 is 11 amino acids long. CDR3 in amino acids: CSEGGSYGYTF. For the CDR3, the DNA is TGCAGCGAGGGGGGAAGCTATGGCTACACCTTC.

This clonotype was seen many times. The chain joins TRBV7-2 to TRBJ2-1; TRBD2 might be the D (5 bases). Germline V gene data show CDR1 as SGHTA and CDR2 as FQGNSA. V shed 0 bases and J shed 9 bases, with 15 bases lying between them. The CDR3 sequence is 15 residues long. The CDR3 DNA reads as TGTGCCAGCAGCTTAGCGTACTCTAGCTGGGGTGAGCAGTTCTTC. It is translated as CASSLAYSSWGEQFF.

The rearrangement uses TRBV12-3 or TRBV12-4 and TRBJ1-5; unclear D gene. V lost 6 bases and J lost 6, with 9 bases in between. The CDR3 covers 12 residues. The DNA for the CDR3 is TGTGCCAGCAGCCTGGGATCTCAGCCCCAGCATTTT. This codes for CASSLGSQPQHF.

The chain joins TRBV7-3 to TRBJ2-2; D is unclear. Germline lookup yields CDR1 SGHTA and CDR2 FQGTGA. The ends were cut back, 2 bases at V and 7 bases at J, with 14 bases in the middle. The CDR3 has 15 residues. This chain's CDR3 is CASSLLPPPGGELFF. CDR3 sequence (DNA): TGTGCCAGCAGCTTATTGCCCCCACCAGGCGGGGAGCTGTTTTTT.

This clonotype turned up a few times. The gene calls are TRBV20-1 and TRBJ1-2, with D perhaps TRBD1 (5 bases). The CDR3 sequence is 13 residues long. V was pared by 3 bases and J by 7 bases, with 15 bases between. Germline lookup yields CDR1 DFQATT and CDR2 SNEGSKA (reference sequence). CDR3 sequence: CSARDPGISGYTF. DNA for the CDR3: TGCAGTGCTAGGGACCCAGGGATCTCTGGCTACACCTTC.

This chain connects TRBV18 to TRBJ2-7; 9 bases agree with TRBD1. The germline V gene encodes CDR1 KGHSH and CDR2 LQKENI. The CDR3 totals 14 residues. The V gene end was trimmed by 5 bases and the J gene end by 4 bases; junction bases not matched to a gene: 6. In DNA form, the CDR3 reads TGTGCCAGCTCATCCGGGACAGGGAGGTACGAGCAGTACTTC. This encodes CASSSGTGRYEQYF.

This sequence joins TRBV2 and TRBJ2-3; 11 bases are shared with TRBD2. The CDR3 sequence is 15 residues long. The junction had 7 bases not matched to a gene; V was cut back by 5 bases and J by 6 bases. Germline V lookup: CDR1 SNHLY, CDR2 FYNNEI. The CDR3, as DNA: TGTGCCAGCAGTTCGACTAGCGGGGATGTGGATACGCAGTATTTT. It yields the protein CASSSTSGDVDTQYF.

The chain uses TRBV7-2 and TRBJ1-2; D gene uncertain. CDR1 SGHTA and CDR2 FQGNSA come from the germline V gene. Trimming took off 1 base at V and 4 bases at J, with 7 bases between the two ends. The CDR3 is 13 amino acids. The CDR3 nucleotides are TGTGCCAGCAGCTTAGTAGGGTTCTATGGCTACACCTTC. This gives the protein CASSLVGFYGYTF. Together with reference TRBV7-2 and TRBJ1-2, the CDR3 gives the full variable domain: GAGVSQSPSNKVTEKGKDVELRCDPISGHTALYWYRQSLGQGLEFLIYFQGNSAPDKSGLPSDRFSAERTGGSVSTLTIQRTQQEDSAVYLCASSLVGFYGYTFGSGTRLTVV.

This clonotype has just a few counts. This chain uses TRBV6-2 or TRBV6-3 with TRBJ1-6; D ambiguous. V was shortened by 2 bases and J by 10 bases, with 6 bases between the two germline ends. Germline CDR1 MNHEY, CDR2 SVGEGT. CDR3 size: 12 residues. CDR3 protein: CASSYVGSPLHF. CDR3 bases: TGTGCCAGCAGTTACGTCGGGTCACCCCTCCACTTT.

This clonotype was counted only a few times. This chain links TRBV6-2 or TRBV6-3 with TRBJ2-3, with 9 bases that match TRBD1. This CDR3 contains 15 residues. Trimming removed 4 bases from V and 4 bases from J; junction bases left unmatched: 6. Germline CDR1 reads MNHEY; CDR2 reads SVGEGT. The CDR3: CASSSGTGRADTQYF. In DNA form, the CDR3 reads TGTGCCAGCAGTTCCGGGACAGGGAGGGCAGATACGCAGTATTTT.

This clonotype has just a few counts. As DNA, the CDR3 is TGTGCCAGCAGTTACCCATTGGGACAGGGACGGGACGAGCAGTACTTC. Its protein is CASSYPLGQGRDEQYF. J is TRBJ2-7 and V is TRBV6-5, with 9 positions matching TRBD1. The CDR3 is 16 amino acids. J gave up 5 bases and V 2 bases, and 10 bases lay outside the gene matches. Looked up from germline, CDR1 is MNHEY and CDR2 is SVGAGI.

The chain is built from TRBV10-3 and TRBJ2-1; D is unclear. Germline CDR1 reads ENHRY; CDR2 reads SYGVKD. The CDR3 runs to 16 residues. Trimming pared 3 bases from V and 0 bases from J, leaving 12 bases between. The CDR3 DNA reads as TGTGCCATCAGTGACGGCAATCCTTTCTCCTACAATGAGCAGTTCTTC. The encoded protein is CAISDGNPFSYNEQFF.

This clonotype was seen only a few times. The V call is TRBV5-1, the J call TRBJ2-1; 12 positions match TRBD2. CDR3 length: 14 amino acids. CDR1 and CDR2 from the germline V gene are SGHRS and YFSETQ. Germline trimming cut 5 bases from V and 7 bases from J; bases unmatched to any gene: 4. The DNA for the CDR3 is TGCGCCAGCAGGCGACTAGCGGGAGTAAATGAGCAGTTCTTC. Translating it yields CASRRLAGVNEQFF.

This clonotype was seen more than once but under ten times. The chain recombines TRBV15 with TRBJ2-3; 12 positions agree with TRBD2. In germline, CDR1 is LNHNV, CDR2 YYDKDF (reference sequence). The CDR3 is 16 amino acids. Losses at the gene ends were 3 bases for V and 4 bases for J; bases not matched to a gene: 5. The DNA for the CDR3 is TGTGCCACCAGCAGCGCGACTAGCGGGAGAGCAGATACGCAGTATTTT. Residues: CATSSATSGRADTQYF.

This chain connects TRBV19 to TRBJ1-1, with D tentatively TRBD1 (5 bases). Germline assignment: CDR1 LNHDA and CDR2 SQIVND (reference sequence). The CDR3 runs to 13 residues. With 7 bases removed from V and 1 base from J, the gap between germline ends came to 10 bases. CDR3 residues: CASTLGGNTEAFF. CDR3 sequence (DNA): TGTGCCAGTACCCTGGGGGGGAACACTGAAGCTTTCTTT.

This clonotype was seen only a few times. The V and J genes are TRBV5-1 and TRBJ1-2; the D gene is possibly TRBD1 (6 bases). Trimming shortened V by 4 bases and J by 6 bases, and 19 bases separated the two germline ends. Germline loops: CDR1 SGHRS, CDR2 YFSETQ. There are 15 residues in the CDR3. CDR3: CASSTRDTRLNGYTF. In DNA, the CDR3 is TGCGCCAGCAGCACCCGGGACACCCGATTGAATGGCTACACCTTC. The whole variable domain, remainder taken from reference TRBV5-1 and TRBJ1-2, is KAGVTQTPRYLIKTRGQQVTLSCSPISGHRSVSWYQQTPGQGLQFLFEYFSETQRNKGNFPGRFSGRQFSNSRSEMNVSTLELGDSALYLCASSTRDTRLNGYTFGSGTRLTVV.

Only a few counts were recorded for this clonotype. The V gene is TRBV7-9, the J gene TRBJ1-5, with a possible D match to TRBD1 (6 bases). The germline V gene has CDR1 SEHNR and CDR2 FQNEAQ (reference sequence). This CDR3 comprises 15 residues. The germline V and J ends were trimmed by 3 bases and 5 bases, with 14 bases remaining between them. The CDR3 sequence: CASSLGTGSYQPQHF. The CDR3 region has the DNA TGTGCCAGCAGCTTGGGCACAGGGAGCTATCAGCCCCAGCATTTT.

This chain's CDR3 is CSASIDRNYGYTF. The CDR3 region has the DNA TGCAGTGCTAGTATAGACAGAAACTATGGCTACACCTTC. J is TRBJ1-2 and V is TRBV20-1, with D perhaps TRBD1 (5 bases). Between the trimmed V and J ends, which lost 3 bases and 2 bases, there was a span of 10 bases. There are 13 residues in the CDR3. Per germline, CDR1 DFQATT and CDR2 SNEGSKA (reference sequence).

The V gene is TRBV7-6, the J gene TRBJ2-7, with 9 bases lining up with TRBD1. The CDR3 has 13 amino acids. Germline V gives CDR1 SGHVS, CDR2 FNYEAQ. The V gene end was trimmed by 5 bases and the J gene end by 9 bases; junction bases not matched to a gene: 8. The CDR3 spells CASSLGTGQGQYF. In DNA form, the CDR3 reads TGTGCCAGCAGCCTAGGGACAGGGCAGGGGCAGTACTTC.

The chain is built from TRBV12-3 or TRBV12-4 and TRBJ2-7; D possibly uses TRBD1 or TRBD2 (5 bases each). V was pared by 6 bases and J by 5 bases, with 17 bases between. The CDR3 extends over 14 amino acids. The CDR3 spells CASRYGRRGDEQYF. Written as DNA, the CDR3 is TGTGCCAGCAGGTACGGGCGGCGAGGGGACGAGCAGTACTTC.

J is TRBJ2-5 and V is TRBV3-1, with 7 bases fitting TRBD2. This CDR3 contains 15 residues. V shed 4 bases, J shed 1 base, and the junction held 6 bases outside the gene matches. Per the germline V gene, CDR1 is LGHDT and CDR2 is YNNKEL (reference sequence). The CDR3 protein is CASSLPGGGQETQYF. CDR3 DNA sequence: TGTGCCAGCAGCCTACCTGGCGGGGGCCAAGAGACCCAGTACTTC.

The chain carries TRBV7-9 and TRBJ2-1, with a weak D call TRBD2 (6 bases). Per the germline V gene, CDR1 is SEHNR and CDR2 is FQNEAQ (reference sequence). Trimming shortened V by 5 bases and J by 0 bases, and 14 bases separated the two germline ends. CDR3 length: 16 amino acids. The CDR3 reads CASSIPGLSSYNEQFF. In nucleotides, the CDR3 is TGTGCCAGCAGCATTCCGGGACTGAGCTCCTACAATGAGCAGTTCTTC.